This T cell receptor (beta chain) was found in a study of blood T cell repertoires in COVID-19. On the study more broadly: COVID-19 samples from acute and convalescent phases originated in the United States, Italy and Spain. PBMCs, B-cell-depleted T cells, or T cells were the source of the cDNA or gDNA that made up the material.

Per the original methods: Estimated nucleated cell counts came from reference gene primer amplification. Clones were sequenced by immunoSEQ multiplex PCR, and TCRdb holds only the in-frame ones, with some missing. V and J calls and clone size are copied from that table; D and trimming were computed from the DNA. The sample records roughly 250,000 clones, around 90% being singletons. The CDR3 sequence is 13 residues long. With 3 bases removed from V and 4 bases from J, the gap between germline ends came to 8 bases. Per germline, CDR1 LGHDT and CDR2 YNNKEL (reference sequence). This chain uses TRBV3-1 (or the pseudogene TRBV3-2) with TRBJ2-3; the D gene is possibly TRBD2 (5 bases). This receptor was taken from a man between 60 and 70 years old who had recovered from COVID-19. The sequenced sample consisted of peripheral blood. This CDR3 is CASSQNGADTQYF. In DNA, the CDR3 is TGTGCCAGCAGCCAGAACGGGGCAGATACGCAGTATTTT.